This TCR beta chain appears in the sequencing data of a study of blood T cell repertoires in COVID-19. Study background: Acute and convalescent COVID-19 specimens originated in the United States, Italy and Spain.

In the authors' methods: Amplifying reference gene primers gave estimates of nucleated cell counts. Generated by immunoSEQ multiplex PCR, the TCRdb table keeps only in-frame clones and is missing some. Clone size and the V and J calls come from that table; the DNA yielded D and trimming. The sample contains 200,000 or so clones, over 80% of which appear only once. Sequenced: peripheral blood. This clonotype was sampled from a human donor in a cohort sampled during active COVID-19.

CDR3 sequence (DNA): TGTGCCAGCAGCCAAGGCGGGGGCGGGAGGCACGCTTCCTACGAGCAGTACTTC. As protein: CASSQGGGGRHASYEQYF. The gene calls are TRBV3-1 (or the pseudogene TRBV3-2) and TRBJ2-7, with 8 bases identical to TRBD2. This CDR3 spans 18 amino acids. Germline loops: CDR1 LGHDT, CDR2 YNNKEL (reference sequence). V shed 1 base, J shed 1 base, and the junction held 12 bases outside the gene matches.